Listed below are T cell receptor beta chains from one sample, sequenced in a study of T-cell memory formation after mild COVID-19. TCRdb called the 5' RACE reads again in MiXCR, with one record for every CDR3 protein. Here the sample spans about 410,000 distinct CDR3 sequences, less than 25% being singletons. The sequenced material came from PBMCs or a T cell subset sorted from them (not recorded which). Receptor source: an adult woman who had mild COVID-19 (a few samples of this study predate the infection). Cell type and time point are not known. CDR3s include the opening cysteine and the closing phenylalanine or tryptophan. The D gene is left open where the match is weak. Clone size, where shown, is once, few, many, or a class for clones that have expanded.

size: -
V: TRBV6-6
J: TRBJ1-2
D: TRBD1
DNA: TGTGCCAGCAGCAACAGGGGAATGGGTGGCTACACCTTC
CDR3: CASSNRGMGGYTF

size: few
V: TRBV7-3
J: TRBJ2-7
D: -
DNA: TGCGCCAGCAGCTTAACTCCCCGGGACGAGCAGTACTTC
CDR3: CASSLTPRDEQYF

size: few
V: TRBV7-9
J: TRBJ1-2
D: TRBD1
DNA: TGTGCCAGCAGCTCATCCATAGGGCGACAGGGGAACTATGGCTACACCTTC
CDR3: CASSSSIGRQGNYGYTF

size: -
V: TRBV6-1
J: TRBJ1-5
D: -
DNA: TGTGCCAGCAGAGGCAGCTATAGCAATCAGCCCCAGCATTTT
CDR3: CASRGSYSNQPQHF

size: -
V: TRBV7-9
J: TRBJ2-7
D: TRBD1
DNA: TGTGCCAGCAGCTCCCGGACAGGGGGCCCGTACGAGCAGTACTTC
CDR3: CASSSRTGGPYEQYF

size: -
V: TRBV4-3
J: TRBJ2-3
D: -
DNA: TGCGCCAGCAGCCCCGTGGAAAGCACAGATACGCAGTATTTT
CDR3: CASSPVESTDTQYF

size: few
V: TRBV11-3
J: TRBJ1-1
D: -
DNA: TGTGCCAGCAGCTTAAACAGGGTGTTGAACACTGAAGCTTTCTTT
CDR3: CASSLNRVLNTEAFF

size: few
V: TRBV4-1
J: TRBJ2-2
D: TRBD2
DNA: TGCGCCAGCAGCCAACTAGCGGGGGGTTCCGGGGAGCTGTTTTTT
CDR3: CASSQLAGGSGELFF

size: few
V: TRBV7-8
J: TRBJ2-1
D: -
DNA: TGTGCCAGCAGCCCAGTTCTGGAACTAGCAGCTTACAATGAGCAGTTCTTC
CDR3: CASSPVLELAAYNEQFF

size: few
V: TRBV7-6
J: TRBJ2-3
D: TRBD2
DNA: TGTGCCAGCAGCTTAGCCCCGGGACTAGCGGGGGGGAAATTGGCAGATACGCAGTATTTT
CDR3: CASSLAPGLAGGKLADTQYF

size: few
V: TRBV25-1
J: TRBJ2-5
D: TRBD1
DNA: TGTGCCAGCAGTGGAGAGACAGGGCAAGAGACCCAGTACTTC
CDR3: CASSGETGQETQYF

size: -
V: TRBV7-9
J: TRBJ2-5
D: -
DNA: TGTGCCAGCAGACCAGCAGGGAAGGAGACCCAGTACTTC
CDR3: CASRPAGKETQYF

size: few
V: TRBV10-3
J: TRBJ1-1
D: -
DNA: TGTGCCATCGGTCAGACTGAAGCTTTCTTT
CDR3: CAIGQTEAFF

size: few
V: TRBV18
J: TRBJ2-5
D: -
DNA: TGTGCCAGCTCACTGGACAGTAAAGAGACCCAGTACTTC
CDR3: CASSLDSKETQYF

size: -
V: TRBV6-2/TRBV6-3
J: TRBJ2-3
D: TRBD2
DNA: TGTGCCAGCAGTTCCTCGGGACTAGCGGGCTGGGCACCAAATACGCAGTATTTT
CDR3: CASSSSGLAGWAPNTQYF

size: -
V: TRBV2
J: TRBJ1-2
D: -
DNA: TGTGCCAGCAGCGCCTCGGGGGCGGTGTATAACTATGGCTACACCTTC
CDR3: CASSASGAVYNYGYTF

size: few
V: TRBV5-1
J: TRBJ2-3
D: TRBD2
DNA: TGCGCCAGCAGCTTAGGGACTAGCGGATTAGATACGCAGTATTTT
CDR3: CASSLGTSGLDTQYF

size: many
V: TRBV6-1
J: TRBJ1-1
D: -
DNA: TGTGCCAGCAGTGCGGGGACTGAAGCTTTCTTT
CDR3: CASSAGTEAFF

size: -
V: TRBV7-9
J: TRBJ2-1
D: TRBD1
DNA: TGTGCCAGCAGCTTACTCGGGACAGTTTACAATGAGCAGTTCTTC
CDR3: CASSLLGTVYNEQFF

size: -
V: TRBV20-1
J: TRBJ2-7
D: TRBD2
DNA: TGCAGTGCTAGCCACGGACTAGCCTACGAGCAGTACTTC
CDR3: CSASHGLAYEQYF

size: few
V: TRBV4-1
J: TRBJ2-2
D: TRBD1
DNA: TGCGCCAGCAGACGACAGGGTTGGAACACCGGGGAGCTGTTTTTT
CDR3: CASRRQGWNTGELFF

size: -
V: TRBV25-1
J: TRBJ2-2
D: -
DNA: TGTGCCAGCAGTGACCACACCGGGGAGCTGTTTTTT
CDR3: CASSDHTGELFF

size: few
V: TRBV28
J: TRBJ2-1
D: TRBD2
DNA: TGTGCCAGCAGTCCGCTAGCGGGAGGGAGGAATGAGCAGTTCTTC
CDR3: CASSPLAGGRNEQFF

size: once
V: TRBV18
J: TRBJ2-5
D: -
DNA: TGTGCCAGCTCACCACCGAGTAGAATAGAGACCCAGTACTTC
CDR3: CASSPPSRIETQYF

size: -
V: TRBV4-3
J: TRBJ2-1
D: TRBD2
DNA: TGCGCCAGCAGCCACGTACTAGCGGGGGTCTACAATGAGCAGTTCTTC
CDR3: CASSHVLAGVYNEQFF

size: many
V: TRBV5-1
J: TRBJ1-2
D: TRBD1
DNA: TGCGCCAGCAGCGCCCGACAGGGGAACTATGGCTACACCTTC
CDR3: CASSARQGNYGYTF

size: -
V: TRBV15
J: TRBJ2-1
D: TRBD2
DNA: TGTGCCACCAGGTGGACTAGCTTCAATGAGCAGTTCTTC
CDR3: CATRWTSFNEQFF

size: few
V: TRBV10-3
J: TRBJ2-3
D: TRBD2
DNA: TGTGCCATCAGCGGGACTAGCGGGATTACAGATACGCAGTATTTT
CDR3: CAISGTSGITDTQYF

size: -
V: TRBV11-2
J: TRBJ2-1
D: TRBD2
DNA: TGTGCCAGCAGCTTAGAACTAGCGGGGTCCTACAATGAGCAGTTCTTC
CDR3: CASSLELAGSYNEQFF

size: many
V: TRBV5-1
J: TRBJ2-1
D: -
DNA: TGCGCCAGCAGCGGTCACAATGAGCAGTTCTTC
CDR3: CASSGHNEQFF

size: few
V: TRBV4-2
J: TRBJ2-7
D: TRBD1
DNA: TGTGCCAGCAGCCAAGATGTCGGACAGGGGGAGCAGTACTTC
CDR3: CASSQDVGQGEQYF

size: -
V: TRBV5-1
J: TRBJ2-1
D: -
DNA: TGCGCCAGCAGCCTATGGGTCTACAATGAGCAGTTCTTC
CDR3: CASSLWVYNEQFF

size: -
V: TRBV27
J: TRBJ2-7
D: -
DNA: TGTGCCAGCAGTTTATATCAGAATCCGGTCCACGAGCAGTACTTC
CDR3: CASSLYQNPVHEQYF

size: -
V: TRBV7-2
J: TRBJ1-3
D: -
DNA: TGTGCCACTTCCCCAGGCTCGACAAACTCTGGAAACACCATATATTTT
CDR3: CATSPGSTNSGNTIYF

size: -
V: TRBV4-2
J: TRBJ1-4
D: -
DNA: TGTGCCAGCAGCCAAGTGGCTCCGTGGGGCAAGGAAAAACTGTTTTTT
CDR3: CASSQVAPWGKEKLFF

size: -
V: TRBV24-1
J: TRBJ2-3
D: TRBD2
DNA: TGTGCCACCAGTGATCTCCGCGAGCGGGGGGGTAGCACAGATACGCAGTATTTT
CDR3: CATSDLRERGGSTDTQYF

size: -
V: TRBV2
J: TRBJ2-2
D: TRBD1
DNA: TGTGCCAGCAGGACAGGGGGTTCCGGGGAGCTGTTTTTT
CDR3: CASRTGGSGELFF

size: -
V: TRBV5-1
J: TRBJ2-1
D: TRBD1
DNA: TGCGCCAGCAAACAGGGGAGCAGGGGCCCTTACAATGAGCAGTTCTTC
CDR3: CASKQGSRGPYNEQFF

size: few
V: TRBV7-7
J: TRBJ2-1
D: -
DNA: TGTGCCAGCAGCTCGGGACTTTACGAGTACAATGAGCAGTTCTTC
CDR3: CASSSGLYEYNEQFF